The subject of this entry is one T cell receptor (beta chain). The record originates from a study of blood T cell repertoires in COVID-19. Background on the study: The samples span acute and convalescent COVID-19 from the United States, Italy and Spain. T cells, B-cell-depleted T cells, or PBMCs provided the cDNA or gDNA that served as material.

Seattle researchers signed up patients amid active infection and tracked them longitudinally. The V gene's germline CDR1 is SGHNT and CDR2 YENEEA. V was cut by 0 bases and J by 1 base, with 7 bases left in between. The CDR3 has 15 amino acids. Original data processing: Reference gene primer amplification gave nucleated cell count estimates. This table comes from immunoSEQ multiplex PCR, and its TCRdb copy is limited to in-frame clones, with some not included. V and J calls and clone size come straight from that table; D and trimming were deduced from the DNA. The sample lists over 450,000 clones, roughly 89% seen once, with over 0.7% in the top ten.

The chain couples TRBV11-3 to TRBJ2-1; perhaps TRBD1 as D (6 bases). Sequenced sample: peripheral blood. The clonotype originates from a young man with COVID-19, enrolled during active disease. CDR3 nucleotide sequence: TGTGCCAGCAGCTTAGACGGGACATCCTACAATGAGCAGTTCTTC. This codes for CASSLDGTSYNEQFF.